The rows below give T cell receptor beta chains drawn from one sample of a study of Tregs in tolerant kidney transplant recipients. Antigens of these TCRs are unknown. Some clones are missing from TCRdb's copy, which holds only in-frame ones; the method was immunoSEQ multiplex PCR. The sample contains 15,000 to 20,000 clones, about 57% of which appear only once. Sequencing was performed on Tregs from blood cultured with allogeneic cells. Source of these receptors: a human donor in good health. The CDR3 runs from the conserved cysteine through the conserved F or W. A D gene is named only where the DNA matches it firmly. A row's size may be missing; if present it is once, few, many or a size class.

size	J	V	D	CDR3	DNA
.	TRBJ1-4	TRBV5-1	.	CASSLSEGLGEKLFF	TGCGCCAGCAGCTTGTCTGAGGGTCTGGGGGAAAAACTGTTTTTT
.	TRBJ2-1	TRBV5-6	TRBD2	CASSFFGIAGANEQFF	TGTGCCAGCAGCTTCTTTGGGATAGCGGGAGCCAATGAGCAGTTCTTC
.	TRBJ1-2	TRBV7-9	.	CASSLESSSGYTF	TGTGCCAGCAGCTTAGAGTCCTCGTCTGGCTACACCTTC
.	TRBJ1-5	TRBV12-5	.	CASGLGPGWGPRPDSNQPQHF	TGTGCTAGTGGTTTGGGACCGGGTTGGGGGCCACGCCCTGATAGCAATCAGCCCCAGCATTTT
medium-sized	TRBJ2-3	TRBV9	.	CASSLRNGRQYF	TGTGCCAGCAGCCTTCGGAACGGTAGGCAGTATTTT
.	TRBJ1-2	TRBV11-3	.	CASSSNRRGYTF	TGTGCCAGCAGCTCCAATCGTCGTGGCTACACCTTC
medium-sized	TRBJ2-4	TRBV15	TRBD1	CATSRGQRGAKNIQYF	TGTGCCACCAGCAGGGGACAGAGGGGGGCCAAAAACATTCAGTACTTC
.	TRBJ1-5	TRBV6-1	.	CASILDGSNQPQHF	TGTGCCAGCATCTTGGACGGTAGCAATCAGCCCCAGCATTTT
.	TRBJ2-3	TRBV28	.	CASSLGGAGVNTQYF	TGTGCCAGCAGTTTAGGGGGGGCAGGGGTAAATACGCAGTATTTT
.	TRBJ1-1	TRBV30	.	CAWSTESEAFF	TGTGCCTGGAGCACGGAGTCTGAAGCTTTCTTT
.	TRBJ2-3	TRBV5-1	TRBD2	CASSNSGGADTDTQYF	TGCGCCAGCAGCAACAGCGGGGGGGCCGACACAGATACGCAGTATTTT
.	TRBJ1-1	TRBV7-2	.	CASSSQGRYEAFF	TGTGCCAGCAGCTCGCAGGGCCGGTATGAAGCTTTCTTT
.	TRBJ1-6	TRBV6-5	.	CASRGGANSPLHF	TGTGCCAGTCGAGGGGGAGCTAATTCACCCCTCCACTTT
.	TRBJ1-6	TRBV12-1	.	CASPPPYNSPLHF	TGTGCCAGCCCCCCCCCATATAATTCACCCCTCCACTTT
.	TRBJ2-5	TRBV7-2	TRBD2	CASSYWSGESAQYF	TGTGCCAGCAGCTATTGGAGCGGGGAGTCCGCCCAGTACTTC
.	TRBJ1-1	TRBV18	.	CASSLGGRGTEAFF	TGTGCCAGCTCACTCGGGGGGAGAGGGACTGAAGCTTTCTTT
few	TRBJ1-2	TRBV6-6	.	CASSWTIRSLSYTF	TGTGCCAGCAGTTGGACAATACGTTCCCTAAGCTACACCTTC
.	TRBJ2-7	TRBV30	.	CAWTRRTRGVGFYEQYF	TGTGCCTGGACCCGTAGAACCAGGGGAGTGGGGTTCTACGAGCAGTACTTC
.	TRBJ1-1	TRBV6-5	TRBD1	CASTPGQANTEAFF	TGTGCCAGCACCCCGGGACAGGCTAACACTGAAGCTTTCTTT
.	TRBJ2-2	TRBV27	TRBD2	CASSTRLAGAPSNTGELFF	TGTGCCAGCAGTACTCGACTAGCGGGGGCGCCCTCGAACACCGGGGAGCTGTTTTTT
.	TRBJ2-4	TRBV28	.	CASSWSASWYIQYF	TGTGCCAGCAGTTGGTCCGCTTCCTGGTACATTCAGTACTTC
few	TRBJ2-7	TRBV7-6	.	CASSLYDEQYF	TGTGCCAGCAGCCTTTATGACGAGCAGTACTTC
.	TRBJ2-4	TRBV28	.	CASSLLRDIQYF	TGTGCCAGCAGTTTACTGCGGGACATTCAGTACTTC
few	TRBJ2-2	TRBV19	TRBD1	CASSRRGRGGELFF	TGTGCCAGTAGTCGCAGGGGGCGCGGCGGGGAGCTGTTTTTT
.	TRBJ2-7	TRBV5-4	.	CASSPYRGGLSSYEQYF	TGTGCCAGCAGCCCATACAGGGGGGGCTTGAGTTCCTACGAGCAGTACTTC
few	TRBJ2-7	TRBV4-1	TRBD1	CASSQDWTGRYEQYF	TGCGCCAGCAGCCAAGATTGGACAGGGAGATACGAGCAGTACTTC
few	TRBJ1-1	TRBV19	.	CASSREGGRTGEAFF	TGTGCCAGTAGTAGAGAGGGCGGTAGAACGGGTGAAGCTTTCTTT
.	TRBJ1-2	TRBV10-1	.	CASSDSVQDHGYTF	TGCGCCAGCAGTGACTCAGTCCAGGACCATGGCTACACCTTC